One and the same sample provided the 2 T cell receptor beta chains below, sequenced in a study of T cell repertoires in cytomegalovirus infection. No antigen has been assigned to these receptors. TCRdb recomputed calls from the reads with MiXCR, one row per CDR3 protein. The sample lists 100,000 to 150,000 distinct CDR3 sequences, about 31% occurring once. Material: CD8+ T cells from cultured PBMCs, obtained from culture after CMV antigen stimulation. The receptors were sampled from a human donor in good health (CMV status not recorded). Some clones in this sample may be carry-over from other donors' samples.

The genes are TRBV2 and TRBJ2-7; TRBD2 aligns across 8 bases. Losses at the gene ends were 6 bases for V and 4 bases for J; bases not matched to a gene: 8. CDR1 SNHLY and CDR2 FYNNEI come from the germline V gene. This CDR3 is 14 amino acids long. The CDR3 DNA reads TGTGCCAGCAGCGGTAGTAGCGGGGAGTACGAGCAGTACTTC. The encoded protein is CASSGSSGEYEQYF. Drawing the rest from reference TRBV2 and TRBJ2-7, the complete variable domain is EPEVTQTPSHQVTQMGQEVILRCVPISNHLYFYWYRQILGQKVEFLVSFYNNEISEKSEIFDDQFSVERPDGSNFTLKIRSTKLEDSAMYFCASSGSSGEYEQYFGPGTRLTVT.

This clonotype was seen a few times. The J gene is TRBJ2-3, the V gene TRBV5-4, with D unclear. V was cut by 4 bases and J by 0 bases, with 3 bases left in between. This CDR3 contains 12 residues. The germline V gene has CDR1 SGHNT and CDR2 YYREEE (reference sequence). In nucleotides, the CDR3 is TGTGCCAGCAGCGACAGCACAGATACGCAGTATTTT. Residues: CASSDSTDTQYF.